This T cell receptor beta chain came from a study of spatial heterogeneity in lung cancer. Regarding the study as a whole: In tumors, expanded intratumoral alpha and beta TCR counts tracked mutation counts.

Germline CDR1 is MGHRA and CDR2 is YSYEKL. Deletions cut 0 bases from V and 7 bases from J, with 18 bases between. This CDR3 has 16 residues. Every individual TCR cDNA molecule carried its own unique molecular identifier, which allowed correction of PCR and sequencing errors. A single record per CDR3 protein comes from TCRdb applying MiXCR to the 5' RACE reads. The sample has around 21,000 distinct CDR3 sequences; 2.5% to 3% are singletons. As for time point: sample taken at primary tumor resection. Samples came from some 71 TRACERx patients with untreated early-stage lung cancer. Whole RNA was taken from tumor, nontumor lung or frozen PBMC; it was then sequenced unsorted. This clonotype was found a few times. As yet, its antigen is unknown.

The sample consisted of lung tumor tissue, taken at surgery. The chain links TRBV4-1 to TRBJ1-2; D may be TRBD1 (6 bases). The source is a male donor with early-stage non-small cell lung cancer. CDR3 in DNA: TGCGCCAGCAGCCAAGAGATTTCCGGGGGCCTTCTTGGCTACACCTTC. It is translated as CASSQEISGGLLGYTF.